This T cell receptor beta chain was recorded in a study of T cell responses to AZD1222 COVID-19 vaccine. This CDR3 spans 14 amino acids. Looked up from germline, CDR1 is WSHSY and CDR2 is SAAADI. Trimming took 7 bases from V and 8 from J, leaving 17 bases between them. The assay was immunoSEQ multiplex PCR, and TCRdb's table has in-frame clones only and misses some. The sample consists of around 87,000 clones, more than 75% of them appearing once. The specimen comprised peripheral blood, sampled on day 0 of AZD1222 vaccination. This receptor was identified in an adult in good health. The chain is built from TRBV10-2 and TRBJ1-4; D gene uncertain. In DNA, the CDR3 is TGCGCCAGCACCAAGTCAGGAGGGCGGGAAAAACTGTTTTTT. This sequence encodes CASTKSGGREKLFF.